This T cell receptor (beta chain) comes out of a study of OX40 agonist ivuxolimab in advanced cancers. About the full investigation: Ivuxolimab was an agonistic, fully human IgG2 monoclonal antibody directed against OX40 (CD134), a costimulatory receptor. The paper describes the monotherapy dose-escalation part (N of about 50 patients) of the phase I trial of ivuxolimab. Peripheral TCRbeta sequencing was intended to test whether TCR sequence diversity was altered and clonal T-cell expansion was caused by ivuxolimab. Partial responses occurred in three dose-escalation patients: two with cutaneous melanoma and one with hepatocellular carcinoma. Intravenous ivuxolimab was administered to patients every 2 weeks at six dose levels: 0.01, 0.1, 0.3, 1.5, 3 and 10 mg/kg. Prior anti-PD-1, anti-PD-L1 or anti-CTLA-4 therapy was permitted, and checkpoint inhibitors had been received by roughly 42% of dose-escalation patients. The dose-escalation cohort was approximately 83% male with a mean age of approximately 60 years, ranging from roughly 20 to 80. Of the 52 patients in dose escalation, around 19 had hepatocellular carcinoma, some 15 had melanoma, 9 had renal cell carcinoma and 9 had head and neck cancer. Results the study describes overall, beyond this receptor: In the 0.1-3.0 mg/kg groups, partial responders were among the patients with the lowest normalized peripheral clonal expansion, particularly in CD8+ T cells. At doses from 0.1 to 3.0 mg/kg, clonal expansion was seen in both CD4+ and CD8+ blood T cells between baseline and week 6. Low levels of normalized T-cell clonal expansion were also shown by some nonresponding patients. Which antigens the clonally expanded peripheral T cells were specific for was not determined. After ivuxolimab, more expanded clones were found on average in CD8+ T cells than in CD4+ T cells.

To sequence the TCRbeta CDR3 region, genomic DNA was isolated from the sorted cells. The immunoSEQ Assay was used for sequencing of TCRbeta CDR3 regions. Drawn from immuneACCESS, this table holds only the in-frame rearrangements with V and J called that TCRdb kept. Clones are partly lost; checked studies trace under half to an unresolved V gene and leave the rest unexplained. For this sample there are 65,000 to 80,000 clones; around 81% appear just once. Around 8.2% of the sample lies in the top ten. Relative to germline, V is 3 bases shorter and J is 6 bases shorter, with 12 bases between their ends. Including the terminal cysteine and phenylalanine, the CDR3 comprises 13 residues. The sequence is cut down to CDR3 DNA, 39 bases in frame from base 1. The germline V gene (reference sequence) supplies CDR1 GTSNPN and CDR2 SVGIG. This clone was recorded a few times. Its specific antigen is unknown. Per-nucleotide qualities are absent, and no much larger clonotype sits a single base away.

Patients with a history of autoimmune disease or receiving systemic immunosuppression were excluded from the trial. Peripheral blood for TCR sequencing was collected from all dose cohorts at baseline, on cycle 4 day 1, and on cycle 7 day 1. The samples were drawn from a first-in-human, open-label, multicenter phase I dose-escalation trial of ivuxolimab. Adults with locally advanced or metastatic melanoma, renal cell, hepatocellular, or head and neck squamous cell carcinoma were enrolled in the trial. Before TCR sequencing, CD4+ and CD8+ T cells were separately sorted from peripheral blood. The chain is assembled from TRBV30 and TRBJ2-1; the D segment could be TRBD1, given 6 matching bases. Source: CD4+ or CD8+ T cells sorted from blood, taken in a trial of the OX40 agonist ivuxolimab. This TCR derives from an adult with an advanced solid tumor such as melanoma, head and neck, liver or kidney cancer. The sequence in DNA is TGTGCCTGGAGCACAGGGCTATTCAATGAGCAGTTCTTC. This is translated as CAWSTGLFNEQFF. Outside the CDR3, residues come from the reference TRBV30 and TRBJ2-1 proteins, so the full variable domain is: SQTIHQWPATLVQPVGSPLSLECTVEGTSNPNLYWYRQAAGRGLQLLFYSVGIGQISSEVPQNLSASRPQDRQFILSSKKLLLSDSGFYLCAWSTGLFNEQFFGPGTRLTVL.